The T cell receptor beta chain under discussion was sequenced for a study of technical replicates of blood from a few donors. Generated by immunoSEQ multiplex PCR, the TCRdb table keeps only in-frame clones and is missing some. Of about 100,000 clones in the sample, almost 96% were seen once. From germline, CDR1 is MNHEY and CDR2 SMNVEV (reference sequence). The CDR3 consists of 14 residues. V shed 6 bases, J shed 4 bases, and the junction held 8 bases outside the gene matches. The rearrangement joins TRBV27 to TRBJ1-2, with 7 bases that match TRBD1. The TCR comes from a human donor in good health. The sequenced material came from T cells isolated from PBMCs. The chain's CDR3 is CASSSLRGAYGYTF. The CDR3 DNA reads as TGTGCCAGCAGCTCCCTCAGGGGGGCCTATGGCTACACCTTC.